The rows below give T cell receptor beta chains drawn from one sample of a study of response to subunit inactivated influenza vaccine. One entry per CDR3 protein results from TCRdb running MiXCR on the RT-PCR reads. This table has fewer than 800,000 distinct CDR3 sequences, 15% to 18% appearing once. Material: PBMCs from blood, obtained about 12 days after vaccination. All receptors come from a man in his fifties who received an inactivated influenza vaccine. The CDR3 runs from the conserved cysteine through the conserved F or W. D genes are given only for firm matches. For some rows the clone size is stated as once, few or many, or as a class when expanded; others skip it.

d_call: .; v_call: TRBV7-3; j_call: TRBJ1-2; clone_size: few; cdr3_nt: TGTGCCAGCAGCTTAGACGCCAACGGGGGTGGCTACACCTTC; cdr3_aa: CASSLDANGGGYTF
d_call: .; v_call: TRBV7-2; j_call: TRBJ2-7; clone_size: few; cdr3_nt: TGTGCCAGCAGCTTAGCGATGCTCGGGGACGAGCAGTACTTC; cdr3_aa: CASSLAMLGDEQYF
d_call: .; v_call: TRBV4-3; j_call: TRBJ2-2; clone_size: .; cdr3_nt: TGCGCCAGCAGCCAAGACCTATTGGACACCGGGGAGCTGTTTTTT; cdr3_aa: CASSQDLLDTGELFF
d_call: .; v_call: TRBV6-2/TRBV6-3; j_call: TRBJ2-1; clone_size: .; cdr3_nt: TGTGCCAGCACCAGCCCCCGGGCCACGGTACGTAAGAAGTTCTTC; cdr3_aa: CASTSPRATVRKKFF
d_call: .; v_call: TRBV14; j_call: TRBJ1-1; clone_size: few; cdr3_nt: TGTGCCAGCAGCCCGTTTTTTCGTATGAACACTGAAGCTTTCTTT; cdr3_aa: CASSPFFRMNTEAFF
d_call: .; v_call: TRBV10-3; j_call: TRBJ1-2; clone_size: .; cdr3_nt: TGTGCCACCGGGAGGGACGGATCCTATGGCTACACCTTC; cdr3_aa: CATGRDGSYGYTF
d_call: TRBD2; v_call: TRBV20-1; j_call: TRBJ2-3; clone_size: .; cdr3_nt: TGCAGTGACGGACTAGCGGGGGGGCTCGGCACAGATACGCAGTATTTT; cdr3_aa: CSDGLAGGLGTDTQYF
d_call: TRBD2; v_call: TRBV7-2; j_call: TRBJ2-5; clone_size: few; cdr3_nt: TGTGCCAGCAGCTTATTGCTAGCGGCAGAGACCCAGTACTTC; cdr3_aa: CASSLLLAAETQYF
d_call: TRBD1; v_call: TRBV5-6; j_call: TRBJ2-5; clone_size: few; cdr3_nt: TGTGCCAGCAGCCTAGGACAGGGTGGGACCCAGTACTTC; cdr3_aa: CASSLGQGGTQYF
d_call: .; v_call: TRBV10-3; j_call: TRBJ1-5; clone_size: .; cdr3_nt: TGTGCCATCAGTGAGTCCGCAGGGGATGTACAGCCCCAGCATTTT; cdr3_aa: CAISESAGDVQPQHF
d_call: .; v_call: TRBV4-3; j_call: TRBJ2-2; clone_size: few; cdr3_nt: TGCGCCAGCAGCCAAGATCTGGCAGACACCGGGGAGCTGTTTTTT; cdr3_aa: CASSQDLADTGELFF
d_call: TRBD1; v_call: TRBV29-1; j_call: TRBJ2-5; clone_size: few; cdr3_nt: TGCAGCGTTGTACGAACAGGGGCACGAGGGGAGACCCAGTACTTC; cdr3_aa: CSVVRTGARGETQYF
d_call: .; v_call: TRBV7-6; j_call: TRBJ2-5; clone_size: .; cdr3_nt: TGTGCCAGCTGTCCCGTAAGAACGGAGACCCAGTACTTC; cdr3_aa: CASCPVRTETQYF
d_call: .; v_call: TRBV19; j_call: TRBJ2-1; clone_size: few; cdr3_nt: TGTGCCAGTAGCATGGCGGCGGAGCAGTTCTTC; cdr3_aa: CASSMAAEQFF
d_call: TRBD2; v_call: TRBV6-1; j_call: TRBJ2-1; clone_size: few; cdr3_nt: TGTGCCAGCAGGGGAGGGGCTAGCGGATACAATGAGCAGTTCTTC; cdr3_aa: CASRGGASGYNEQFF
d_call: .; v_call: TRBV20-1; j_call: TRBJ1-2; clone_size: .; cdr3_nt: TGCAGTGCCCTAAGGGACAACCACTATGGCTACACCTTC; cdr3_aa: CSALRDNHYGYTF
d_call: .; v_call: TRBV4-3; j_call: TRBJ1-4; clone_size: .; cdr3_nt: TGCGCCAGCAGCCATCTGTGGCAGCCTAATGAAAAACTGTTTTTT; cdr3_aa: CASSHLWQPNEKLFF
d_call: TRBD1; v_call: TRBV20-1; j_call: TRBJ1-2; clone_size: .; cdr3_nt: TGCAGTGCTAGTACAGGGGGTATTTTATATGGCTACACCTTC; cdr3_aa: CSASTGGILYGYTF
d_call: .; v_call: TRBV5-1; j_call: TRBJ1-4; clone_size: many; cdr3_nt: TGCGCCAGCAGCTTAGAGAGGGCTAATGAAAAACTGTTTTTT; cdr3_aa: CASSLERANEKLFF
d_call: .; v_call: TRBV5-5; j_call: TRBJ2-2; clone_size: few; cdr3_nt: TGTGCCAGCAGTTCCCCGGCGAGGTTGACCGGGGAGCTGTTTTTT; cdr3_aa: CASSSPARLTGELFF
d_call: .; v_call: TRBV12-3/TRBV12-4; j_call: TRBJ2-1; clone_size: many; cdr3_nt: TGTGCCAGCAGCCGTATTCTGGAGGGTGAGCAGTTCTTC; cdr3_aa: CASSRILEGEQFF
d_call: .; v_call: TRBV18; j_call: TRBJ2-1; clone_size: few; cdr3_nt: TGTGCCAGCTCACGACCGCCCTTGAGCTCCTACAATGAGCAGTTCTTC; cdr3_aa: CASSRPPLSSYNEQFF
d_call: TRBD2; v_call: TRBV7-8; j_call: TRBJ2-1; clone_size: .; cdr3_nt: TGTGCCAGCAGCTTACACGGGACTAGCTGGGATTCTGAGCAGTTCTTC; cdr3_aa: CASSLHGTSWDSEQFF
d_call: .; v_call: TRBV10-3; j_call: TRBJ2-2; clone_size: .; cdr3_nt: TGTGCCATCAGGCCAGATAACACCGGGGAGCTGTTTTTT; cdr3_aa: CAIRPDNTGELFF
d_call: .; v_call: TRBV12-3/TRBV12-4; j_call: TRBJ2-3; clone_size: few; cdr3_nt: TGTGCCAGAACTTACGGCAGAAATACATGCGGCACAGATACGCAGTATTTT; cdr3_aa: CARTYGRNTCGTDTQYF
d_call: TRBD1; v_call: TRBV11-2; j_call: TRBJ1-3; clone_size: .; cdr3_nt: TGTGCCAGCAGCTTAGAACTTGGACAGGAGACCATCTCTGGAAACACCATATATTTT; cdr3_aa: CASSLELGQETISGNTIYF
d_call: .; v_call: TRBV6-1; j_call: TRBJ2-3; clone_size: .; cdr3_nt: TGTGCCAGCTCTGCTGGTAGCACAGATTCGCAGTATTTT; cdr3_aa: CASSAGSTDSQYF
d_call: .; v_call: TRBV11-2; j_call: TRBJ2-5; clone_size: few; cdr3_nt: TGTGCCAGCAGCTTAGTCCCTAGCGCGGAGACCCAGTACTTC; cdr3_aa: CASSLVPSAETQYF
d_call: .; v_call: TRBV7-9; j_call: TRBJ1-1; clone_size: .; cdr3_nt: TGTGCCAGCAGCAGACTGGAAGCTTTCTTT; cdr3_aa: CASSRLEAFF
d_call: .; v_call: TRBV6-2/TRBV6-3; j_call: TRBJ2-1; clone_size: few; cdr3_nt: TGTGCCAGCAGACGACCGGGACTTACTAAGCAGTTCTTC; cdr3_aa: CASRRPGLTKQFF
d_call: .; v_call: TRBV11-1; j_call: TRBJ2-1; clone_size: many; cdr3_nt: TGTGCCAGCAGCCCACGTGGGAATTACAATGAGCAGTTCTTC; cdr3_aa: CASSPRGNYNEQFF
d_call: .; v_call: TRBV20-1; j_call: TRBJ1-4; clone_size: many; cdr3_nt: TGCAGTGCTAGCGATCCCTGGGGTGAAAAACTGTTTTTT; cdr3_aa: CSASDPWGEKLFF
d_call: .; v_call: TRBV29-1; j_call: TRBJ1-1; clone_size: once; cdr3_nt: TGCAGCGTTACCCGGGGACCAAGGCCGGGGGCTTTCTTT; cdr3_aa: CSVTRGPRPGAFF
d_call: .; v_call: TRBV5-1; j_call: TRBJ2-7; clone_size: .; cdr3_nt: TGCGCCAGCAGCTACAGTGTCAGTGACAACTCCTACGAGCAGTACTTC; cdr3_aa: CASSYSVSDNSYEQYF
d_call: .; v_call: TRBV2; j_call: TRBJ2-7; clone_size: once; cdr3_nt: TGTGCCAGCAGTGACAGGGTAGGAAGCGAGCAGTACTTC; cdr3_aa: CASSDRVGSEQYF
d_call: TRBD1; v_call: TRBV7-2; j_call: TRBJ1-1; clone_size: .; cdr3_nt: TGTGCCAGCAGCTTGGACAGGGTCGGTATCACTGAAGCTTTCTTT; cdr3_aa: CASSLDRVGITEAFF
d_call: TRBD1; v_call: TRBV10-3; j_call: TRBJ2-1; clone_size: few; cdr3_nt: TGTGCCATCAGTGTGGGGGACAGCTTTATCTACAATGAGCAGTTCTTC; cdr3_aa: CAISVGDSFIYNEQFF
d_call: TRBD1; v_call: TRBV5-1; j_call: TRBJ2-2; clone_size: .; cdr3_nt: TGCGCCAGCAGCCCTAGACAGGGGTGGACCGGGGAGCTGTTTTTT; cdr3_aa: CASSPRQGWTGELFF
d_call: TRBD2; v_call: TRBV4-3; j_call: TRBJ2-3; clone_size: few; cdr3_nt: TGCGCCAGCAGCCAAGAAAAGACTAGCTACACGCAGTATTTT; cdr3_aa: CASSQEKTSYTQYF
d_call: TRBD2; v_call: TRBV12-3/TRBV12-4; j_call: TRBJ2-1; clone_size: .; cdr3_nt: TGTGCCAGCAGTTTACTGTGGTCGGGGGGGGAGTTCTTC; cdr3_aa: CASSLLWSGGEFF
d_call: .; v_call: TRBV20-1; j_call: TRBJ1-6; clone_size: few; cdr3_nt: TGCAGTGCTACGTTCCAGGGGAATAATTCACCCCTCCACTTT; cdr3_aa: CSATFQGNNSPLHF
d_call: .; v_call: TRBV7-2; j_call: TRBJ2-5; clone_size: once; cdr3_nt: TGTGCCAGCAGCTTAGCGGGTGTCGGGGTGTACCAAGAGACCCAGTACTTC; cdr3_aa: CASSLAGVGVYQETQYF
d_call: TRBD2; v_call: TRBV24-1; j_call: TRBJ2-1; clone_size: many; cdr3_nt: TGTGCCACCAGTGATTATCGGGAGGGCTCCTACAATGAGCAGTTCTTC; cdr3_aa: CATSDYREGSYNEQFF
d_call: .; v_call: TRBV3-1; j_call: TRBJ2-7; clone_size: few; cdr3_nt: TGTGCCAGCAGCCAAATCGGGGACGGGGAGTACTTC; cdr3_aa: CASSQIGDGEYF
d_call: .; v_call: TRBV20-1; j_call: TRBJ1-1; clone_size: .; cdr3_nt: TGCAGTGCTAAGGAACACATGAACACTGAAGCTTTCTTT; cdr3_aa: CSAKEHMNTEAFF
d_call: .; v_call: TRBV28; j_call: TRBJ1-1; clone_size: few; cdr3_nt: TGTGCCAGCAGATGGACGGGGGTCACTGAAGCTTTCTTT; cdr3_aa: CASRWTGVTEAFF
d_call: .; v_call: TRBV7-2; j_call: TRBJ2-3; clone_size: .; cdr3_nt: TGTGCCAGCAGCGGCCCCGGGCTAGCGACCACAGGGGATACGCAGTATTTT; cdr3_aa: CASSGPGLATTGDTQYF
d_call: .; v_call: TRBV5-1; j_call: TRBJ1-6; clone_size: .; cdr3_nt: TGCGCCAGCAGCTCCCGGGACATCCATAATTCACCCCTCCACTTT; cdr3_aa: CASSSRDIHNSPLHF
d_call: TRBD2; v_call: TRBV4-3; j_call: TRBJ2-2; clone_size: .; cdr3_nt: TGCGCCAGCAGCCAAGAACTAGCGGGGGGCCGGGGTATCGGGGAGCTGTTTTTT; cdr3_aa: CASSQELAGGRGIGELFF